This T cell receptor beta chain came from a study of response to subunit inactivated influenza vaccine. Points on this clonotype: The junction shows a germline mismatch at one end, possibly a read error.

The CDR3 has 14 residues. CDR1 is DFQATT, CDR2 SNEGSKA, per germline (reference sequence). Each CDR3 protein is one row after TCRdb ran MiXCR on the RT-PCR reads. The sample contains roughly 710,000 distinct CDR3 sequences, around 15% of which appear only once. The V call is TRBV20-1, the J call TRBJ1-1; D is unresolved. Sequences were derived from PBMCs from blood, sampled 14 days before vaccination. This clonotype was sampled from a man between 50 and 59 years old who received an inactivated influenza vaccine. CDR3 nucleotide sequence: TGCAGTGCTGCCCTAGGCAGGATGAACACCGAAGCTTTCTTT. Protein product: CSAALGRMNTEAFF.